The text below deals with one T cell receptor beta chain. This specimen comes from a study of control samples from healthy donors and cancer patients. Clones were read by immunoSEQ multiplex PCR, and TCRdb kept only the in-frame ones, dropping some. In the table there are about 150,000 clones, approximately 88% of which are singletons. Sample: blood. The TCR sequence derives from a young man in good health.

The CDR3 here is CASSPIPRQTKNYGYTF. CDR3 coding DNA: TGTGCCAGCTCACCGATCCCTCGACAGACCAAAAACTATGGCTACACCTTC. The chain links TRBV18 to TRBJ1-2; D is perhaps TRBD1 (5 bases). Trimming left V 3 bases short and J 2 bases short, with 19 bases between. Germline assignment: CDR1 KGHSH and CDR2 LQKENI. The CDR3 contains 17 residues.